Below, one T cell receptor beta chain is given with its context. V shed 3 bases, J shed 9 bases, and the junction held 12 bases outside the gene matches. The CDR3 length is 16 residues. The source of the sample is a study of technical replicates of blood from a few donors. Measured with immunoSEQ multiplex PCR; TCRdb has only the in-frame clones, and not every one. Of tens of thousands of clones in the sample, roughly 90% were seen once. The chain links TRBV23-1 to TRBJ2-1; 9 nucleotides agree with TRBD2. TRBV23-1 is placed among ORFs of uncertain function. This receptor was obtained from a human donor in good health. Specimen: T cells isolated from PBMCs. The CDR3 protein is CASSHLRGRALPEQFF. The CDR3 region has the DNA TGCGCCAGCAGTCACCTTCGCGGGAGGGCCTTACCTGAGCAGTTCTTC.